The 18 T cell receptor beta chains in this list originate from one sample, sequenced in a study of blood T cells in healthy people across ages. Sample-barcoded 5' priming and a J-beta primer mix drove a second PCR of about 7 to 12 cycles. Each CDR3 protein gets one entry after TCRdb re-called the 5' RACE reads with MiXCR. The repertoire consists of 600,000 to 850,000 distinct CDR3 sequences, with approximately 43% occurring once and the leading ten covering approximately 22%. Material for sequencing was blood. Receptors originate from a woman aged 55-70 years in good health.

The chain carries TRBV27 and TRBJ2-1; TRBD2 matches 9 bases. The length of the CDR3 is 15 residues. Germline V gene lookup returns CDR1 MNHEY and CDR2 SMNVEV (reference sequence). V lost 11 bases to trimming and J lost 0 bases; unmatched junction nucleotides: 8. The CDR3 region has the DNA TGTGCCTCCCGAGCGGGAGGCCTCTCCTACAATGAGCAGTTCTTC. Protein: CASRAGGLSYNEQFF.

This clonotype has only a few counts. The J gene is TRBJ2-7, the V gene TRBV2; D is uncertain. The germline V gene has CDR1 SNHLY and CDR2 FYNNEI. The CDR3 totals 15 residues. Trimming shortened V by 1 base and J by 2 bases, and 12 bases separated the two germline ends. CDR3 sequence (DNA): TGTGCCAGCAGTGAAGGAGTAGTCTTAGCCTACGAGCAGTACTTC. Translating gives CASSEGVVLAYEQYF. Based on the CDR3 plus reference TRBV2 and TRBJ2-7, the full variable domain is EPEVTQTPSHQVTQMGQEVILRCVPISNHLYFYWYRQILGQKVEFLVSFYNNEISEKSEIFDDQFSVERPDGSNFTLKIRSTKLEDSAMYFCASSEGVVLAYEQYFGPGTRLTVT.

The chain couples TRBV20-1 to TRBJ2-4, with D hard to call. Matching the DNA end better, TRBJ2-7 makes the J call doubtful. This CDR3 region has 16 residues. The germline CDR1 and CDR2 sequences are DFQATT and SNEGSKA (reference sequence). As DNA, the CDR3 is TGCAGTGCTAGACCTCAGACACGCGTCTACGGCTACGAGCAGTACTTC. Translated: CSARPQTRVYGYEQYF.

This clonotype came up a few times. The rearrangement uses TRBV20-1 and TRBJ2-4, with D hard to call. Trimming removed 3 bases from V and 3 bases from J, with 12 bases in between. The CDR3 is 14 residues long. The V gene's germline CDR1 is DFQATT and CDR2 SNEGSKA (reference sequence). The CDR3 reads CSAREITDKNIQYF. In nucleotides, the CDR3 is TGCAGTGCTAGGGAAATAACCGACAAAAACATTCAGTACTTC.

The CDR3, as DNA: TGTGCCGGAATCTCGAATCAGCGCACGAACACCGGGGAGCTGTTTTTT. Residues: CAGISNQRTNTGELFF. This rearrangement joins TRBV27 to TRBJ2-2; no clear D. Germline V lookup: CDR1 MNHEY, CDR2 SMNVEV (reference sequence). Between the trimmed V and J ends, which lost 11 bases and 0 bases, there was a span of 19 bases. The CDR3 has 16 residues.

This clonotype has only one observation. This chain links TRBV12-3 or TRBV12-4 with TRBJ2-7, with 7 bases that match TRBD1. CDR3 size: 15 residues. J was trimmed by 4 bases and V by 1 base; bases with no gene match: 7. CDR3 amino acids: CASSLEPGQSYEQYF. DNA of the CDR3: TGTGCCAGCAGTTTAGAGCCGGGACAGTCTTACGAGCAGTACTTC.

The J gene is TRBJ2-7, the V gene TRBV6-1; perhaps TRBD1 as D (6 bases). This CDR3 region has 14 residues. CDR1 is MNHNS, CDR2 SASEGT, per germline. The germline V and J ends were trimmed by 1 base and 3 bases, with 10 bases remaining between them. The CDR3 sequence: CASSEGGRGYEQYF. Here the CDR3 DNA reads TGTGCCAGCAGTGAAGGAGGCAGGGGCTACGAGCAGTACTTC.

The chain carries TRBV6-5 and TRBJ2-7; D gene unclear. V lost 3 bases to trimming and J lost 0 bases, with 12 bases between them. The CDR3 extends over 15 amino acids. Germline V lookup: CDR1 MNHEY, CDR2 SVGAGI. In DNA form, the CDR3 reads TGTGCCAGCAGTTATTCTAGGGTGAGCTCCTACGAGCAGTACTTC. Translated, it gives CASSYSRVSSYEQYF.

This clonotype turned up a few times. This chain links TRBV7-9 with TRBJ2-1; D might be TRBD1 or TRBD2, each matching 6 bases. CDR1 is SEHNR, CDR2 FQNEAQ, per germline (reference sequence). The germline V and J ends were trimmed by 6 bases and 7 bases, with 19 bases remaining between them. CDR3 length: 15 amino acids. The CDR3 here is CASRPGGFDINEQFF. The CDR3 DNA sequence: TGTGCCAGCAGACCCGGGGGCTTTGATATTAATGAGCAGTTCTTC.

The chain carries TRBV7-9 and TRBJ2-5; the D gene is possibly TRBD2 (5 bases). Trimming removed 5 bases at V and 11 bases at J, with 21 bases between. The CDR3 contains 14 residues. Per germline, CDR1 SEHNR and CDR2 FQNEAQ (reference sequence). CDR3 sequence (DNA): TGTGCCAGCAGCCCCATTGGGGAGAACAATGAGCAGTACTTC. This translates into CASSPIGENNEQYF.

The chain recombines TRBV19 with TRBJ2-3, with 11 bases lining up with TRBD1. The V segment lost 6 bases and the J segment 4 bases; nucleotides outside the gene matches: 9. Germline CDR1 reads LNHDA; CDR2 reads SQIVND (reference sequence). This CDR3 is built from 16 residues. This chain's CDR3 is CASSTRTGGGADTQYF. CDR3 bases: TGTGCCAGTAGCACAAGGACAGGGGGCGGCGCAGATACGCAGTATTTT.

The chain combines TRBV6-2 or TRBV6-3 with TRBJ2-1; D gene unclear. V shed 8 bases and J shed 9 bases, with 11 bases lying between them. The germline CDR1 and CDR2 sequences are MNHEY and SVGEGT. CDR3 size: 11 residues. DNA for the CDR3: TGTGCCAGCGGGAATAATCTTGAGCAGTTCTTC. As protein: CASGNNLEQFF.

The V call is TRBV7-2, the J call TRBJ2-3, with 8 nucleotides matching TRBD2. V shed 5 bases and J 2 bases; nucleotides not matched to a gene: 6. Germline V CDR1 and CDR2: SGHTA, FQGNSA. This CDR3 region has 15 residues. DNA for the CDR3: TGTGCCAGCAGCCGTAGCGGGGTACTCACAGATACGCAGTATTTT. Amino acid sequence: CASSRSGVLTDTQYF. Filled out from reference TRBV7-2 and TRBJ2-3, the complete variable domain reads GAGVSQSPSNKVTEKGKDVELRCDPISGHTALYWYRQSLGQGLEFLIYFQGNSAPDKSGLPSDRFSAERTGGSVSTLTIQRTQQEDSAVYLCASSRSGVLTDTQYFGPGTRLTVL.

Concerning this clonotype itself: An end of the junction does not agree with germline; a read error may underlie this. CDR3 loop: CTSRPSGQSTYEQYF. The CDR3 DNA follows: TGTACCAGCAGACCCTCGGGGCAGTCAACCTACGAGCAGTACTTC. V usage is TRBV12-3 or TRBV12-4 and J usage is TRBJ2-7; D could derive from TRBD1 or TRBD2 (5 bases each). This CDR3 is 15 amino acids long.

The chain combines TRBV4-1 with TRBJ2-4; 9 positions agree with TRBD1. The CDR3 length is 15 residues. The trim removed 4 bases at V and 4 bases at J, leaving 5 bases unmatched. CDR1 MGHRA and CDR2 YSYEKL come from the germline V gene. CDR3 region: CASSPQGTGKNIQYF. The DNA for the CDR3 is TGCGCCAGCAGCCCGCAGGGGACAGGGAAAAACATTCAGTACTTC.

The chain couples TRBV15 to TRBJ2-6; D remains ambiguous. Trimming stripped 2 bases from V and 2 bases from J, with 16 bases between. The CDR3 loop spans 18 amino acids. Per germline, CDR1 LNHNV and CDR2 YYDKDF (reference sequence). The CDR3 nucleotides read TGTGCCACCAGCAGAAAGACTTCTCTAGGGACTGGGGCCAACGTCCTGACTTTC. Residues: CATSRKTSLGTGANVLTF.

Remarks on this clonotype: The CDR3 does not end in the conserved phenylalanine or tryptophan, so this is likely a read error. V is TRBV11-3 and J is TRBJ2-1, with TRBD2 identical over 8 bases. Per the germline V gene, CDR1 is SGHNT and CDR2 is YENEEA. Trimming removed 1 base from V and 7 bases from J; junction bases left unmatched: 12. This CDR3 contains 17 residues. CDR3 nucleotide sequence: TGTGCCAGCAGCTTAGGGTCCTTAGGACTAGCCCATAATGAGCAGTTCTCC. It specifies CASSLGSLGLAHNEQFS.

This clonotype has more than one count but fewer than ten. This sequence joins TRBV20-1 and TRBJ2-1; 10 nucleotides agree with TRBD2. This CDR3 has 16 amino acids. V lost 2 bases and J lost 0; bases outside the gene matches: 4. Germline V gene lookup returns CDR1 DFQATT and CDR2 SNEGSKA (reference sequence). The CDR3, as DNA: TGCAGTGCTAGACGCTCTAGCGGGAGCTCCTACAATGAGCAGTTCTTC. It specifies CSARRSSGSSYNEQFF.